One and the same sample provided the 22 T cell receptor beta chains below, sequenced in a study of blood T cell repertoires in COVID-19. Sequencing was performed with immunoSEQ multiplex PCR; in TCRdb, only in-frame clones are kept and a portion is missing. The sample records tens of thousands of clones, 65% to 90% being singletons. The specimen sequenced was peripheral blood. The receptors come from a woman in her fifties or sixties with active COVID-19.

The chain joins TRBV10-3 to TRBJ2-1, with TRBD2 identical over 12 bases. Germline CDR1 is ENHRY and CDR2 is SYGVKD. The CDR3 has 16 amino acids. Germline trimming cut 6 bases from V and 4 bases from J; bases unmatched to any gene: 7. CDR3 bases: TGTGCCATCAGCCCCGGGACTAGCGGGCAATACAATGAGCAGTTCTTC. Protein: CAISPGTSGQYNEQFF.

The chain joins TRBV3-1 (or the pseudogene TRBV3-2) to TRBJ2-1, with 10 bases identical to TRBD1. The CDR3 is made up of 14 amino acids. CDR1 LGHDT and CDR2 YNNKEL come from the germline V gene (reference sequence). The V gene end was trimmed by 3 bases and the J gene end by 6 bases; junction bases not matched to a gene: 2. The CDR3 DNA follows: TGTGCCAGCAGCCACGGACAGGGGGTCAATGAGCAGTTCTTC. Translation: CASSHGQGVNEQFF.

V usage is TRBV28 and J usage is TRBJ1-2, with a tentative D call TRBD1 (6 bases). CDR3 length: 12 amino acids. Trimming cost V 6 bases and J 9 bases, with 14 bases left between them. From germline, CDR1 is MDHEN and CDR2 SYDVKM. The chain's CDR3 is CASRQGLESYTF. In DNA form, the CDR3 reads TGTGCCAGCAGACAGGGCCTTGAGAGCTACACCTTC.

V and J are TRBV24-1 and TRBJ2-1; the match to TRBD2 covers 8 bases. V lost 1 base to trimming and J lost 7 bases; unmatched junction nucleotides: 8. The CDR3 sequence is 16 residues long. Germline loops: CDR1 KGHDR, CDR2 SFDVKD. CDR3 coding DNA: TGTGCCACCAGTGATTTCGGAGCGGGGGATCTAAATGAGCAGTTCTTC. Translation gives CATSDFGAGDLNEQFF.

This sequence joins TRBV5-1 and TRBJ1-4; 11 positions match TRBD1. Germline assignment: CDR1 SGHRS and CDR2 YFSETQ. The ends lost 4 bases at V and 7 bases at J; junction bases unmatched: 6. The CDR3 has 15 amino acids. CDR3 sequence reads: CASSLRTGGGEKLFF. The CDR3 DNA reads TGCGCCAGCAGCCTGCGGACAGGGGGCGGTGAAAAACTGTTTTTT.

The gene calls are TRBV28 and TRBJ1-1; D call uncertain. CDR3 length: 17 residues. V shed 4 bases and J shed 1 base, with 19 bases lying between them. Germline V gene lookup returns CDR1 MDHEN and CDR2 SYDVKM. The CDR3 DNA follows: TGTGCCAGCAGTTGGCCCAACACGGGAGGAGCGAACACTGAAGCTTTCTTT. Protein product: CASSWPNTGGANTEAFF.

J is TRBJ2-1 and V is TRBV7-3; TRBD1 matches 8 bases. Trimming cost V 5 bases and J 9 bases; bases outside gene matches: 3. The CDR3 loop spans 12 amino acids. CDR1 is SGHTA, CDR2 FQGTGA, per germline. The CDR3 region is CASSTDRGEQFF. CDR3 nucleotide sequence: TGTGCCAGCAGCACCGACAGGGGTGAGCAGTTCTTC.

The J gene is TRBJ2-3, the V gene TRBV10-3; the D gene is possibly TRBD2 (6 bases). The CDR3 is 17 residues long. Trimming pared 4 bases from V and 3 bases from J, leaving 20 bases between. The germline V gene has CDR1 ENHRY and CDR2 SYGVKD. The CDR3 here is CAISAGSGVGGTDTQYF. The CDR3 DNA follows: TGTGCCATCAGTGCCGGGTCGGGAGTGGGTGGGACAGATACGCAGTATTTT.

CDR3 nucleotide sequence: TGTGCCAGCAGCTTGTACCAGGGTAGTAAGTACTTC. Its protein product is CASSLYQGSKYF. The chain combines TRBV5-6 with TRBJ2-7; possible D gene TRBD1, 5 bases. V lost 1 base and J 11 bases, leaving 13 bases between the germline ends. Germline V lookup: CDR1 SGHDT, CDR2 YYEEEE. The CDR3 is 12 residues long.

This clone occurred once. The rearrangement links TRBV19 to TRBJ1-5; 7 positions agree with TRBD1. From germline, CDR1 is LNHDA and CDR2 SQIVND (reference sequence). V trimming: 4 bases; J trimming: 3 bases; junction bases outside the gene matches: 6. This CDR3 is 15 amino acids long. Here the CDR3 reads CASSRGQVPNQPQHF. The CDR3 DNA reads as TGTGCCAGTAGTAGAGGACAGGTCCCCAATCAGCCCCAGCATTTT.

The rearrangement joins TRBV15 to TRBJ2-7; TRBD2 might be the D (5 bases). Germline V gene lookup returns CDR1 LNHNV and CDR2 YYDKDF (reference sequence). Trimming removed 2 bases from V and 3 bases from J, with 11 bases in between. The CDR3 runs 14 residues. Here the CDR3 DNA reads TGTGCCACCAGCAGACTAGCAACGGACTACGAGCAGTACTTC. Its translation: CATSRLATDYEQYF.

This clone was counted a few times. V and J are TRBV7-9 and TRBJ1-5; no definite D call. Per germline, CDR1 SEHNR and CDR2 FQNEAQ (reference sequence). V lost 2 bases and J 7 bases, leaving 9 bases between the germline ends. CDR3 size: 13 residues. CDR3 DNA: TGTGCCAGCAGCTTAAATGGGCTGCAGCCCCAGCATTTT. Translation: CASSLNGLQPQHF.

The chain uses TRBV5-1 and TRBJ2-2, with D possibly matching TRBD2 (6 bases). The germline CDR1 and CDR2 sequences are SGHRS and YFSETQ. This CDR3 has 17 residues. V gave up 3 bases and J gave up 6 bases, with 21 bases separating them. The CDR3 reads CASSSQGGHRIPGELFF. The CDR3 DNA reads TGCGCCAGCAGCTCCCAGGGAGGCCACAGGATCCCCGGGGAGCTGTTTTTT.

The V gene is TRBV7-9, the J gene TRBJ1-1, with no clear D. The V gene's germline CDR1 is SEHNR and CDR2 FQNEAQ (reference sequence). The CDR3 is 14 amino acids. V gave up 0 bases and J gave up 7 bases, with 12 bases separating them. The CDR3 coding sequence is TGTGCCAGCAGCTTAGCCGGCGGGGTTATTGAAGCTTTCTTT. The encoded protein is CASSLAGGVIEAFF.

The chain couples TRBV28 to TRBJ1-5, with 7 bases that match TRBD1. Trimming at V came to 2 bases and at J to 5 bases, leaving 6 bases not matched to a gene. Germline loops: CDR1 MDHEN, CDR2 SYDVKM. This CDR3 is 15 amino acids long. The CDR3, as DNA: TGTGCCAGCAGTTTACGGGACAGCGGTTATCAGCCCCAGCATTTT. Translation: CASSLRDSGYQPQHF.

This chain uses TRBV3-1 (or the pseudogene TRBV3-2) with TRBJ2-7; TRBD2 matches at 9 bases. CDR3 length: 15 residues. The germline gives CDR1 LGHDT, CDR2 YNNKEL (reference sequence). The ends lost 4 bases at V and 3 bases at J; junction bases unmatched: 7. The CDR3 loop reads CASSPRTSAYYEQYF. CDR3 bases: TGTGCCAGCAGCCCAAGGACTAGCGCCTACTACGAGCAGTACTTC.

The rearrangement links TRBV18 to TRBJ2-1, with TRBD2 identical over 14 bases. Looked up from germline, CDR1 is KGHSH and CDR2 is LQKENI. The V and J ends lost 6 bases and 2 bases, in that order; junction bases with no gene match: 6. The CDR3 loop spans 17 amino acids. This chain's CDR3 is CASSPGLAGETYNEQFF. The DNA of the CDR3 is TGTGCCAGCTCTCCGGGACTAGCGGGAGAGACCTACAATGAGCAGTTCTTC.

In its sample, this clone was seen a few times. The rearrangement joins TRBV24-1 to TRBJ2-2; a possible D gene is TRBD1 (6 bases). V was shortened by 5 bases and J by 0 bases, with 21 bases between the two germline ends. This CDR3 contains 19 residues. Germline CDR1 is KGHDR and CDR2 is SFDVKD. CDR3: CATSVETGMVLPNTGELFF. In nucleotides, the CDR3 is TGTGCCACCAGTGTCGAGACAGGAATGGTGCTTCCGAACACCGGGGAGCTGTTTTTT.

This chain uses TRBV15 with TRBJ2-2; 8 positions match TRBD2. Germline assignment: CDR1 LNHNV and CDR2 YYDKDF (reference sequence). V lost 5 bases, J lost 2 bases, and 4 bases stayed unmatched. This CDR3 is built from 15 residues. In nucleotides, the CDR3 is TGTGCCACCAGCCGAGGACTAGCCAACACCGGGGAGCTGTTTTTT. Translated: CATSRGLANTGELFF. The full variable domain, completed using reference TRBV15 and TRBJ2-2, is DAMVIQNPRYQVTQFGKPVTLSCSQTLNHNVMYWYQQKSSQAPKLLFHYYDKDFNNEADTPDNFQSRRPNTSFCFLDIRSPGLGDTAMYLCATSRGLANTGELFFGEGSRLTVL.

This clone was observed a single time. The genes are TRBV7-2 and TRBJ1-1; TRBD1 aligns across 7 bases. V shed 0 bases, J shed 5 bases, and the junction held 6 bases outside the gene matches. Germline V gene sequence: CDR1 SGHTA, CDR2 FQGNSA. The CDR3 consists of 15 residues. The CDR3 protein is CASSLAGQTRTEAFF. As DNA, the CDR3 is TGTGCCAGCAGCTTAGCGGGACAGACGAGGACTGAAGCTTTCTTT. The full variable domain, with the rest looked up from reference TRBV7-2 and TRBJ1-1, is GAGVSQSPSNKVTEKGKDVELRCDPISGHTALYWYRQSLGQGLEFLIYFQGNSAPDKSGLPSDRFSAERTGGSVSTLTIQRTQQEDSAVYLCASSLAGQTRTEAFFGQGTRLTVV.

The chain links TRBV10-2 to TRBJ1-5; D is uncertain. V was trimmed by 3 bases and J by 5 bases, leaving 5 bases between them. CDR3 length: 12 amino acids. Germline V gene sequence: CDR1 WSHSY, CDR2 SAAADI. This CDR3 is CASSDRYQPQHF. For the CDR3, the DNA is TGCGCCAGCAGTGATAGATATCAGCCCCAGCATTTT.

V gene TRBV7-3 combines with J gene TRBJ2-1; TRBD2 matches at 8 bases. The CDR3 length is 15 residues. Germline values: CDR1 SGHTA, CDR2 FQGTGA. V gave up 4 bases and J gave up 0 bases; unmatched junction bases: 2. The CDR3, as DNA: TGTGCCAGCAGCTCGGGGGGGTTCTCCTACAATGAGCAGTTCTTC. As protein: CASSSGGFSYNEQFF.